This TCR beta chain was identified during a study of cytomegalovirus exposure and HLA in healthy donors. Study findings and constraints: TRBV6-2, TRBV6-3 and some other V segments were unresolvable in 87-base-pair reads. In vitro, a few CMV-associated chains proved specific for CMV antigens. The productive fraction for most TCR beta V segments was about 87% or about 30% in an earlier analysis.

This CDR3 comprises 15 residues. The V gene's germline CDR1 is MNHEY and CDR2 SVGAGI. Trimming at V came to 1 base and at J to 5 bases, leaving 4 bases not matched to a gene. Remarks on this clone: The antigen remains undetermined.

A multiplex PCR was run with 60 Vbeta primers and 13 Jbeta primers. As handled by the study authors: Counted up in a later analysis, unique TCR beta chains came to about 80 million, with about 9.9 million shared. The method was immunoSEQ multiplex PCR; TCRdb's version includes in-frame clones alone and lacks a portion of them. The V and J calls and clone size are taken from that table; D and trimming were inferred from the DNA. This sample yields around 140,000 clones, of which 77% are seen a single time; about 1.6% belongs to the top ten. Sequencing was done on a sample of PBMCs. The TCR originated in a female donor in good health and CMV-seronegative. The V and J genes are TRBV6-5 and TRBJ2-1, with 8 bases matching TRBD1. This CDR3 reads CASSYFGTGNNEQFF. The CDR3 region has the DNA TGTGCCAGCAGTTACTTTGGGACAGGAAACAATGAGCAGTTCTTC.